Presented here are 30 T cell receptor beta chains from one specimen sequenced in a study of shared clonotypes between healthy human individuals. CD45RO-negative cells were positively selected for CCR7, leaving out terminally differentiated effector memory CD45RA+ cells. Measured with immunoSEQ multiplex PCR; TCRdb has only the in-frame clones, and not every one. Among about 1,800,000 clones listed, about 95% were seen once. Sequenced: naive CD8+ T cells sorted from blood. Receptor source: a man aged 18 to 35 in good health.

This clone was recorded only once. This chain connects TRBV6-6 to TRBJ2-7, with TRBD1 matching over 9 bases. CDR3 length: 14 residues. The germline V gene has CDR1 MNHNY and CDR2 SVGAGI (reference sequence). With V trimmed by 5 bases and J by 3 bases, 5 bases remained unmatched. In DNA form, the CDR3 reads TGTGCCAGCAGTGCGACAGGGGGGGACTACGAGCAGTACTTC. This codes for CASSATGGDYEQYF.

The chain carries TRBV11-2 and TRBJ1-2, with D hard to call. CDR1 and CDR2 from the germline V gene are SGHAT and FQNNGV. This CDR3 has 17 residues. The V gene lost 3 bases and the J gene lost 2 bases, with 19 bases spanning the gap. The CDR3, as DNA: TGTGCCAGCAGCTTTGGGCCAGTGCCTAGCTCCAACTATGGCTACACCTTC. This encodes CASSFGPVPSSNYGYTF.

The chain recombines TRBV7-8 with TRBJ2-5, with 7 bases that match TRBD2. J gave up 5 bases and V 4 bases, and 10 bases lay outside the gene matches. The length of the CDR3 is 15 residues. The V gene's germline CDR1 is SGHVS and CDR2 FQNEAQ. The CDR3 nucleotides read TGTGCCAGCAGCTCTTTTCGGGAGGCGGGGGAGACCCAGTACTTC. Residues: CASSSFREAGETQYF.

The V call is TRBV5-4, the J call TRBJ2-1, with TRBD1 identical over 7 bases. With V trimmed by 5 bases and J by 7 bases, 6 bases remained unmatched. Germline-derived CDR1 and CDR2 are SGHNT and YYREEE (reference sequence). This CDR3 comprises 13 residues. In DNA, the CDR3 is TGTGCCAGCAGAGGGGGACAGTTGAATGAGCAGTTCTTC. Translation: CASRGGQLNEQFF.

The gene calls are TRBV15 and TRBJ2-1; D possibly corresponds to TRBD2 (5 bases). The CDR3 has 18 residues. V was trimmed by 1 base and J by 0 bases, leaving 16 bases between them. CDR1 and CDR2 (germline): LNHNV, YYDKDF (reference sequence). The CDR3 loop reads CATSRGRLAFSSYNEQFF. The CDR3 DNA follows: TGTGCCACCAGCAGAGGGCGGCTAGCTTTTAGCTCCTACAATGAGCAGTTCTTC. The complete variable domain, with remaining parts taken from reference TRBV15 and TRBJ2-1, reads DAMVIQNPRYQVTQFGKPVTLSCSQTLNHNVMYWYQQKSSQAPKLLFHYYDKDFNNEADTPDNFQSRRPNTSFCFLDIRSPGLGDTAMYLCATSRGRLAFSSYNEQFFGPGTRLTVL.

The chain couples TRBV4-3 to TRBJ2-7; 8 bases fit TRBD2. This CDR3 region has 15 residues. With 3 bases clipped from V and 2 bases from J, the junction kept 6 bases outside the gene matches. Germline V gene lookup returns CDR1 LGHNA and CDR2 YSLEER. The DNA for the CDR3 is TGCGCCAGCAGCCAGGGCCCGGGGGGGGCCTACGAGCAGTACTTC. Translated, it gives CASSQGPGGAYEQYF.

This sequence joins TRBV29-1 and TRBJ1-2, with TRBD1 as a possible D gene (5 bases). This CDR3 spans 14 amino acids. Germline V gives CDR1 SQVTM, CDR2 ANQGSEA. Trimming removed 0 bases at V and 4 bases at J, with 12 bases between. CDR3 nucleotides: TGCAGCGTTGAAGATCTGGGACGGATCTATGGCTACACCTTC. Protein: CSVEDLGRIYGYTF.

The J gene is TRBJ2-5, the V gene TRBV28, with 7 bases matching TRBD1. V shed 5 bases, J shed 5 bases, and the junction held 11 bases outside the gene matches. Germline loops: CDR1 MDHEN, CDR2 SYDVKM. The CDR3 consists of 15 residues. CDR3: CASSRSGQPRETQYF. Here the CDR3 DNA reads TGTGCCAGCAGTCGCTCGGGACAGCCCCGGGAGACCCAGTACTTC.

The V gene is TRBV27, the J gene TRBJ1-5; TRBD1 agrees at 9 bases. The junction had 6 bases not matched to a gene; V was cut back by 5 bases and J by 4 bases. This CDR3 spans 15 amino acids. CDR1 MNHEY and CDR2 SMNVEV come from the germline V gene (reference sequence). CDR3 protein: CASSTTGTGNQPQHF. As DNA, the CDR3 is TGTGCCAGCAGTACGACCGGGACAGGGAATCAGCCCCAGCATTTT.

This clone has just a few counts. CDR3 coding DNA: TGTGCCAGCAGCAAGACAAGCGAAGATAATGAAAAACTGTTTTTT. As protein: CASSKTSEDNEKLFF. This chain links TRBV7-9 with TRBJ1-4; no clear D. Germline V gene lookup returns CDR1 SEHNR and CDR2 FQNEAQ (reference sequence). CDR3 length equals 15 residues. The V end lost 5 bases, the J end lost 4 bases, and 14 bases lay between the germline ends.

This chain links TRBV2 with TRBJ2-5, with 7 bases lining up with TRBD2. The germline CDR1 and CDR2 sequences are SNHLY and FYNNEI. V shed 7 bases, J shed 2 bases, and the junction held 4 bases outside the gene matches. This CDR3 has 13 residues. CDR3 loop: CASTREIQETQYF. DNA for the CDR3: TGTGCCAGCACGCGGGAGATACAAGAGACCCAGTACTTC.

The CDR3 sequence is CASSGSGEGKQYF. The DNA of the CDR3 is TGTGCCAGCAGCGGCTCAGGTGAGGGTAAGCAGTACTTC. The genes are TRBV7-9 and TRBJ2-7; D is perhaps TRBD2 (5 bases). Trimming removed 5 bases from V and 8 bases from J, with 16 bases in between. Germline V CDR1 and CDR2: SEHNR, FQNEAQ (reference sequence). The CDR3 runs 13 residues.

The chain has TRBV5-6 and TRBJ2-7; 12 bases are a match to TRBD1. Germline V gene sequence: CDR1 SGHDT, CDR2 YYEEEE. The CDR3 loop spans 16 amino acids. J was trimmed by 4 bases and V by 4 bases; bases with no gene match: 9. As DNA, the CDR3 is TGTGCCAGCAGCGCGAAACCGGGACAGGGGGCGTACGAGCAGTACTTC. Encoded protein: CASSAKPGQGAYEQYF.

The rearrangement joins TRBV5-6 to TRBJ1-4; 7 positions match TRBD1. V shed 2 bases and J 8 bases; nucleotides not matched to a gene: 6. CDR3 length equals 14 residues. CDR1 and CDR2 (germline): SGHDT, YYEEEE. CDR3 protein: CASSFQTGIEKLFF. The CDR3 DNA reads TGTGCCAGCAGCTTTCAGACAGGGATCGAAAAACTGTTTTTT.

This clone has only a few counts. This same CDR3 is encoded by further DNA sequences in the sample. J is TRBJ1-1 and V is TRBV5-6; D not certain. The germline gives CDR1 SGHDT, CDR2 YYEEEE. CDR3 length: 12 amino acids. V lost 1 base and J lost 3, with 4 bases in between. The CDR3 region is CASSLTDTEAFF. CDR3 nucleotide sequence: TGTGCCAGCAGCTTGACAGACACTGAAGCTTTCTTT.

The chain couples TRBV9 to TRBJ1-2; possible D gene TRBD1, 5 bases. The germline V and J ends were trimmed by 3 bases and 6 bases, with 9 bases remaining between them. The CDR3 contains 12 residues. Germline CDR1 SGDLS, CDR2 YYNGEE. This CDR3 is CASSEEGHGYTF. The DNA for the CDR3 is TGTGCCAGCAGCGAGGAGGGGCATGGCTACACCTTC.

DNA of the CDR3: TGTGCCAGCAGTCCGACACGACTTATGAACACTGAAGCTTTCTTT. Translation: CASSPTRLMNTEAFF. The V and J genes are TRBV27 and TRBJ1-1; D remains ambiguous. The CDR3 consists of 15 residues. V lost 5 bases and J lost 0, with 13 bases in between. Germline loops: CDR1 MNHEY, CDR2 SMNVEV (reference sequence).

The J gene is TRBJ2-7, the V gene TRBV7-9, with D perhaps matching TRBD2 (6 bases). The CDR3 is 13 amino acids. The germline CDR1 and CDR2 sequences are SEHNR and FQNEAQ (reference sequence). Trimming pared 3 bases from V and 6 bases from J, leaving 12 bases between. DNA for the CDR3: TGTGCCAGCAGCTTTGGGGGGACGGTCGAGCAGTACTTC. As protein: CASSFGGTVEQYF. Full variable domain (outside the CDR3, taken from reference TRBV7-9 and TRBJ2-7): DTGVSQNPRHKITKRGQNVTFRCDPISEHNRLYWYRQTLGQGPEFLTYFQNEAQLEKSRLLSDRFSAERPKGSFSTLEIQRTEQGDSAMYLCASSFGGTVEQYFGPGTRLTVT.

The gene calls are TRBV28 and TRBJ1-4; no definite D call. This CDR3 is 15 amino acids long. V lost 3 bases to trimming and J lost 3 bases, with 11 bases between them. Looked up from germline, CDR1 is MDHEN and CDR2 is SYDVKM. As DNA, the CDR3 is TGTGCCAGCAGTTTGGGAGCGGGTGCTAATGAAAAACTGTTTTTT. It yields the protein CASSLGAGANEKLFF. The full variable domain, its missing parts supplied by reference TRBV28 and TRBJ1-4, is DVKVTQSSRYLVKRTGEKVFLECVQDMDHENMFWYRQDPGLGLRLIYFSYDVKMKEKGDIPEGYSVSREKKERFSLILESASTNQTSMYLCASSLGAGANEKLFFGSGTQLSVL.

This sequence joins TRBV13 and TRBJ1-1; D uncertain. The CDR3 spans 13 residues. Trimming stripped 9 bases from V and 1 base from J, with 12 bases between. CDR1 and CDR2 from the germline V gene are PRHDT and FYEKMQ (reference sequence). The CDR3 DNA sequence: TGTGCCAGTCTGCAGGACCCGAACACTGAAGCTTTCTTT. Translating gives CASLQDPNTEAFF.

V and J are TRBV6-5 and TRBJ1-2; D is unclear. Germline-derived CDR1 and CDR2 are MNHEY and SVGAGI. Between the trimmed V and J ends, which lost 0 bases and 6 bases, there was a span of 14 bases. The length of the CDR3 is 15 residues. CDR3 region: CASSYSVPGEDGYTF. The CDR3 DNA reads as TGTGCCAGCAGTTACTCGGTCCCGGGTGAAGATGGCTACACCTTC.

A few counts support this clone. V gene TRBV7-9 combines with J gene TRBJ2-2, with D possibly matching TRBD2 (6 bases). Trimming took 1 base from V and 6 from J, leaving 6 bases between them. Looked up from germline, CDR1 is SEHNR and CDR2 is FQNEAQ (reference sequence). This CDR3 is built from 13 residues. The CDR3 spells CASSLGLAGELFF. The CDR3 nucleotides read TGTGCCAGCAGCTTAGGACTAGCCGGGGAGCTGTTTTTT.

The rearrangement joins TRBV4-3 to TRBJ2-7; 9 bases match TRBD2. Looked up from germline, CDR1 is LGHNA and CDR2 is YSLEER. The length of the CDR3 is 14 residues. Unmatched junction bases numbered 6, after V lost 3 bases and J lost 6 bases. The CDR3 region has the DNA TGCGCCAGCAGCCAGGATAGCGGGAGCTCCGAGCAGTACTTC. Protein: CASSQDSGSSEQYF.

The chain combines TRBV7-2 with TRBJ2-7; D remains ambiguous. The length of the CDR3 is 15 residues. The V gene's germline CDR1 is SGHTA and CDR2 FQGNSA. V was cut by 3 bases and J by 1 base, with 13 bases left in between. CDR3 DNA: TGTGCCAGCAGCTTTTGGGCAATGATGTCCTACGAGCAGTACTTC. As protein: CASSFWAMMSYEQYF.

The chain couples TRBV7-8 to TRBJ1-4, with TRBD1 identical over 7 bases. The germline gives CDR1 SGHVS, CDR2 FQNEAQ. The length of the CDR3 is 16 residues. V dropped 3 bases and J dropped 3; count of bases not matched to a gene: 7. CDR3 in DNA: TGTGCCAGCAGCTTGCACGGGACAGTCCCTAATGAAAAACTGTTTTTT. Protein sequence: CASSLHGTVPNEKLFF.

The chain has TRBV30 and TRBJ2-5; 8 nucleotides line up with TRBD2. J gave up 11 bases and V 0 bases, and 14 bases lay outside the gene matches. The germline gives CDR1 GTSNPN, CDR2 SVGIG (reference sequence). There are 15 residues in the CDR3. CDR3 in amino acids: CAWSVYPSGLEEQYF. The DNA of the CDR3 is TGTGCCTGGAGTGTATACCCTAGCGGGCTGGAAGAGCAGTACTTC.

This clone was recorded once. Other nucleotide sequences from this sample produce the same CDR3. The V and J genes are TRBV4-3 and TRBJ2-7; D not resolved. V gave up 1 base and J gave up 0 bases, with 7 bases separating them. The CDR3 is 14 amino acids. CDR1 and CDR2 from the germline V gene are LGHNA and YSLEER. Written as DNA, the CDR3 is TGCGCCAGCAGCCAAGTCACTGGCTCCTACGAGCAGTACTTC. It specifies CASSQVTGSYEQYF.

On this clone: Other nucleotide sequences in the sample specify the same CDR3. V gene TRBV2 combines with J gene TRBJ2-7, with D hard to call. Germline CDR1 is SNHLY and CDR2 is FYNNEI. CDR3 length: 11 residues. V dropped 1 base and J dropped 4 bases, with 2 bases sitting between them. The DNA for the CDR3 is TGTGCCAGCAGTGAAGTTTACGAGCAGTACTTC. Translation: CASSEVYEQYF. Full variable domain (missing parts from reference TRBV2 and TRBJ2-7): EPEVTQTPSHQVTQMGQEVILRCVPISNHLYFYWYRQILGQKVEFLVSFYNNEISEKSEIFDDQFSVERPDGSNFTLKIRSTKLEDSAMYFCASSEVYEQYFGPGTRLTVT.

The chain is built from TRBV10-3 and TRBJ1-2, with 8 bases aligning to TRBD1. This CDR3 has 15 residues. Germline V gives CDR1 ENHRY, CDR2 SYGVKD. The ends lost 4 bases at V and 2 bases at J; junction bases unmatched: 6. Here the CDR3 DNA reads TGTGCCATCAGTGGGTGGACAGGGCTAAACTATGGCTACACCTTC. This sequence encodes CAISGWTGLNYGYTF.

Notes on this clone: Different DNA sequences within this sample yield the same CDR3. V and J are TRBV5-4 and TRBJ2-7; maybe TRBD1 (5 bases). Germline V lookup: CDR1 SGHNT, CDR2 YYREEE (reference sequence). V lost 0 bases and J lost 0, with 10 bases in between. This CDR3 has 15 amino acids. The CDR3, as DNA: TGTGCCAGCAGCTTGGGGCAGGGAAGCTCCTACGAGCAGTACTTC. It specifies CASSLGQGSSYEQYF.